This T cell receptor beta chain came from a study of T cell repertoires in cytomegalovirus infection. Germline trimming cut 2 bases from V and 3 bases from J; bases unmatched to any gene: 0. The germline V gene has CDR1 MNHEY and CDR2 SVGAGI. The CDR3 is 13 residues long. TCRdb re-called the reads with MiXCR, one entry per CDR3 protein. The sample records roughly 320,000 distinct CDR3 sequences, roughly a tenth being singletons. This clonotype was observed a handful of times. The chain is built from TRBV6-5 and TRBJ1-2, with 7 bases identical to TRBD1. The origin of this receptor is a human donor in good health (CMV status not recorded). Some clones in this sample may be carry-over from other donors' samples. The specimen was PBMCs. The CDR3 region has the DNA TGTGCCAGCAGTTACAGGGGGCACTATGGCTACACCTTC. It encodes CASSYRGHYGYTF.